The entry below describes one T cell receptor beta chain. The V gene's germline CDR1 is SQVTM and CDR2 ANQGSEA. V shed 4 bases and J 7 bases; nucleotides not matched to a gene: 13. The CDR3 has 15 residues. This sample was taken from a study of blood T cell repertoires in COVID-19. Study-level information: The study drew acute and convalescent COVID-19 samples from the United States, Italy and Spain.

Authors' analysis steps: Amplification with reference gene primers provided the estimates of nucleated cell counts. TCRdb's copy holds only in-frame clones and misses some; the assay was immunoSEQ multiplex PCR. V and J calls and clone size follow that table, whereas D and trimming were derived from the DNA. The table records approximately 200,000 clones, around 89% of them present only once. Sequenced material: peripheral blood. The chain recombines TRBV29-1 with TRBJ2-7, with 10 bases that match TRBD2. The TCR was taken from a woman under 40 with acute or convalescent COVID-19. The DNA of the CDR3 is TGCAGCGTTGTTCGGCGGCTAGCGGGAGTCAGGGAGCAGTACTTC. Amino acid sequence: CSVVRRLAGVREQYF.